Shown below are 20 T cell receptor beta chains from a single sample sequenced in a study of cytomegalovirus exposure and HLA in healthy donors. Use of 60 Vbeta and 13 Jbeta primers characterized the PCR. Only in-frame clones appear in the TCRdb table, and some are missing; sequencing was by immunoSEQ multiplex PCR. This sample carries some 180,000 clones, around 77% of them seen once, and the ten largest clones take just under 3%. The sequencing sample was made of PBMCs. All receptors derive from a woman under 40 in good health and CMV-seronegative.

The chain links TRBV5-6 to TRBJ1-1; TRBD1 agrees at 8 bases. V gave up 2 bases and J gave up 5 bases; unmatched junction bases: 8. CDR3 length: 15 residues. Germline CDR1 and CDR2: SGHDT and YYEEEE. Here the CDR3 DNA reads TGTGCCAGCAGCTTACAAAGACAGGGGAGAACTGAAGCTTTCTTT. Its protein is CASSLQRQGRTEAFF.

The sample holds a few counts of this clone. The V and J genes are TRBV2 and TRBJ1-4; D possibly corresponds to TRBD1 (5 bases). The germline V gene has CDR1 SNHLY and CDR2 FYNNEI. Trimming left V 4 bases short and J 8 bases short, with 8 bases between. The CDR3 sequence is 12 residues long. In nucleotides, the CDR3 is TGTGCCAGCAGTGGGGGCCCAGAAAAACTGTTTTTT. Its protein product is CASSGGPEKLFF.

The CDR3 region is CASSLGTATYEQYF. For the CDR3, the DNA is TGCGCCAGCAGCTTGGGGACTGCGACCTACGAGCAGTACTTC. V and J are TRBV5-1 and TRBJ2-7, with TRBD2 as a possible D gene (5 bases). Trimming left V 0 bases short and J 2 bases short, with 9 bases between. CDR1 and CDR2 (germline): SGHRS, YFSETQ. The CDR3 extends over 14 amino acids.

V gene TRBV7-9 combines with J gene TRBJ1-2; D is unclear. CDR3 size: 14 residues. From germline, CDR1 is SEHNR and CDR2 FQNEAQ (reference sequence). V dropped 1 base and J dropped 1 base, with 7 bases sitting between them. The CDR3 spells CASSLVMSNYGYTF. CDR3 in DNA: TGTGCCAGCAGCTTAGTTATGAGTAACTATGGCTACACCTTC.

J is TRBJ1-4 and V is TRBV5-1; D may be TRBD1 (6 bases). The CDR3 contains 15 residues. Trimming stripped 5 bases from V and 0 bases from J, with 11 bases between. The germline V gene encodes CDR1 SGHRS and CDR2 YFSETQ. The CDR3: CASRAQGTTNEKLFF. The CDR3 nucleotides are TGCGCCAGCAGAGCCCAGGGGACAACTAATGAAAAACTGTTTTTT. The whole variable domain, remainder taken from reference TRBV5-1 and TRBJ1-4, is KAGVTQTPRYLIKTRGQQVTLSCSPISGHRSVSWYQQTPGQGLQFLFEYFSETQRNKGNFPGRFSGRQFSNSRSEMNVSTLELGDSALYLCASRAQGTTNEKLFFGSGTQLSVL.

The V gene is TRBV5-6, the J gene TRBJ1-2, with unresolved D. V was trimmed by 0 bases and J by 6 bases, leaving 12 bases between them. The germline V gene has CDR1 SGHDT and CDR2 YYEEEE. The CDR3 contains 14 residues. CDR3 DNA: TGTGCCAGCAGCTTGGGGTCAGTTGGTCATGGCTACACCTTC. This sequence encodes CASSLGSVGHGYTF.

CDR3 DNA sequence: TGTGCCAGCAGTTTATTTGGCGGATACAATGAGCAGTTCTTC. It codes for CASSLFGGYNEQFF. The chain recombines TRBV28 with TRBJ2-1; D unclear. Trimming pared 1 base from V and 4 bases from J, leaving 8 bases between. The germline V gene encodes CDR1 MDHEN and CDR2 SYDVKM. CDR3 length equals 14 residues.

The chain carries TRBV7-9 and TRBJ2-1; TRBD1 aligns across 8 bases. CDR1 is SEHNR, CDR2 FQNEAQ, per germline (reference sequence). With V trimmed by 4 bases and J by 9 bases, 11 bases remained unmatched. This CDR3 contains 15 residues. This CDR3 reads CASSSAGQGDPEQFF. CDR3 in DNA: TGTGCCAGCAGCTCAGCCGGACAGGGTGATCCTGAGCAGTTCTTC.

The chain links TRBV5-8 to TRBJ1-6; a weak D match, TRBD1 (5 bases). Trimming shortened V by 3 bases and J by 10 bases, and 23 bases separated the two germline ends. Germline V gives CDR1 SGHTS, CDR2 YDEGEE. The CDR3 covers 17 residues. The CDR3 reads CASSSLMGGKDGSPLHF. CDR3 DNA sequence: TGTGCCAGCAGCTCCCTAATGGGGGGAAAGGACGGATCACCCCTCCACTTT.

The chain uses TRBV2 and TRBJ1-2; the match to TRBD1 covers 10 bases. This CDR3 region has 14 residues. The ends lost 3 bases at V and 4 bases at J; junction bases unmatched: 2. The V gene's germline CDR1 is SNHLY and CDR2 FYNNEI. The CDR3 loop reads CASSDRTGGYGYTF. The CDR3 coding sequence is TGTGCCAGCAGTGATCGGACAGGGGGCTATGGCTACACCTTC.

The chain combines TRBV20-1 with TRBJ2-5, with D maybe TRBD1 (6 bases). The J call may be incorrect, as the DNA end agrees better with TRBJ2-7. This CDR3 comprises 11 residues. CDR1 is DFQATT, CDR2 SNEGSKA, per germline (reference sequence). CDR3 amino acids: CSAWDTYEQYF. CDR3 sequence (DNA): TGCAGTGCTTGGGACACCTACGAGCAGTACTTC.

This clone was seen only a few times. This sequence joins TRBV7-2 and TRBJ2-7, with 10 bases fitting TRBD2. The CDR3 runs to 15 residues. Germline V gene data show CDR1 as SGHTA and CDR2 as FQGNSA. Unmatched junction bases numbered 2, after V lost 2 bases and J lost 1 base. The CDR3 loop reads CASSLRLAGSYEQYF. The CDR3 coding sequence is TGTGCCAGCAGCTTAAGACTAGCGGGTTCCTACGAGCAGTACTTC. The full variable domain, rest sourced from reference TRBV7-2 and TRBJ2-7, is GAGVSQSPSNKVTEKGKDVELRCDPISGHTALYWYRQSLGQGLEFLIYFQGNSAPDKSGLPSDRFSAERTGGSVSTLTIQRTQQEDSAVYLCASSLRLAGSYEQYFGPGTRLTVT.

The rearrangement joins TRBV19 to TRBJ1-5; D is perhaps TRBD1 (6 bases). CDR1 LNHDA and CDR2 SQIVND come from the germline V gene (reference sequence). The CDR3 runs 18 residues. V dropped 0 bases and J dropped 3 bases, with 18 bases sitting between them. The CDR3 DNA sequence: TGTGCCAGTAGTATAGATCTCGACGTGGGGGCGATCAATCAGCCCCAGCATTTT. Residues: CASSIDLDVGAINQPQHF.

This clone was seen only a few times. The junction does not match germline at one end; this may be a read error. J is TRBJ2-3 and V is TRBV13; weak D call: TRBD2 (6 bases). Germline CDR1 PRHDT, CDR2 FYEKMQ (reference sequence). This CDR3 is 14 amino acids long. This CDR3 is CASSLGLPTDTQYF. CDR3 DNA sequence: TGTGCCAGCAGCCTAGGACTACCCACAGATACGCAGTATTTT.

The V call is TRBV2, the J call TRBJ2-2; D is possibly TRBD1 (6 bases). Trimming removed 9 bases at V and 0 bases at J, with 11 bases between. Germline V gene lookup returns CDR1 SNHLY and CDR2 FYNNEI. The CDR3 covers 14 residues. This CDR3 reads CARGDRTNTGELFF. Written as DNA, the CDR3 is TGTGCCAGGGGAGACAGGACGAACACCGGGGAGCTGTTTTTT.

The chain uses TRBV10-2 and TRBJ2-7, with 9 positions matching TRBD1. Germline trimming cut 5 bases from V and 1 base from J; bases unmatched to any gene: 6. CDR1 is WSHSY, CDR2 SAAADI, per germline. The CDR3 covers 15 residues. The CDR3 DNA reads TGCGCCAGCAGTAATGGACAGGGGATTTCCTACGAGCAGTACTTC. Its translation: CASSNGQGISYEQYF.

Written as DNA, the CDR3 is TGTGCCAGCAGCACCGGGACTCGGGAGACCCAGTACTTC. Its protein product is CASSTGTRETQYF. V gene TRBV11-3 combines with J gene TRBJ2-5; D might be TRBD2 (6 bases). The V end lost 5 bases, the J end lost 5 bases, and 12 bases lay between the germline ends. There are 13 residues in the CDR3. Germline V gene sequence: CDR1 SGHNT, CDR2 YENEEA.

The J gene is TRBJ2-5, the V gene TRBV5-1; 8 nucleotides match TRBD1. Germline trimming cut 4 bases from V and 5 bases from J; bases unmatched to any gene: 7. The CDR3 has 14 residues. Germline V CDR1 and CDR2: SGHRS, YFSETQ. The CDR3 coding sequence is TGCGCCAGCAGCCTTATGGACAGGGTTGAGACCCAGTACTTC. Residues: CASSLMDRVETQYF.

The V call is TRBV29-1, the J call TRBJ2-2; possible D gene TRBD1, 6 bases. The CDR3 contains 13 residues. The germline CDR1 and CDR2 sequences are SQVTM and ANQGSEA. V was pared by 4 bases and J by 2 bases, with 8 bases between. The CDR3: CSVGQANTGELFF. For the CDR3, the DNA is TGCAGCGTTGGACAGGCCAACACCGGGGAGCTGTTTTTT.

This chain connects TRBV6-6 to TRBJ1-5; possible D gene TRBD1, 6 bases. This CDR3 is built from 15 residues. Germline loops: CDR1 MNHNY, CDR2 SVGAGI (reference sequence). V was pared by 0 bases and J by 2 bases, with 8 bases between. The CDR3 is CASSYSGQRNQPQHF. The CDR3, as DNA: TGTGCCAGCAGTTACTCTGGACAGCGCAATCAGCCCCAGCATTTT.